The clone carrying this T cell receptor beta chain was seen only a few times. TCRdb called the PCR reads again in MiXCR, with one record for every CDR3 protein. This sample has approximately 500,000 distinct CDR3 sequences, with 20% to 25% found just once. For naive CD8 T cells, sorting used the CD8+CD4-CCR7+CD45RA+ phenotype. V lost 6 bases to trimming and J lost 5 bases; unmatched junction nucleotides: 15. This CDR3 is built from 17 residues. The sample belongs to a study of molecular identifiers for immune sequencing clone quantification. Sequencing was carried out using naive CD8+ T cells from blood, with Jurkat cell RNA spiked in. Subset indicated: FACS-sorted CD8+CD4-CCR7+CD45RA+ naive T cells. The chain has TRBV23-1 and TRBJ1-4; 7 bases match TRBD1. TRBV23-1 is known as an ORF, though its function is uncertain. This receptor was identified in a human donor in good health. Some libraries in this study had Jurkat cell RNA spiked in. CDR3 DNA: TGCGCCAGCAGCAGGAAGTCGGGACAGCGAAAAAATGAAAAACTGTTTTTT. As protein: CASSRKSGQRKNEKLFF.